These 11 T cell receptor beta chains share one sample of origin, sequenced in a study of regulatory T cells in long-lasting Graves disease. iRepertoire HTBI primers and Arm-PCR of CDR3 regions built TCR beta libraries. TCRdb re-derived calls from the multiplex PCR reads in MiXCR, one entry per CDR3 protein. Among approximately 500,000 distinct CDR3 sequences, 20% to 25% were seen once, and the ten largest hold roughly 7%. Indicated time point: persistent/refractory GD, antithyroid drugs over 5 years with positive TRAb. RNA from PBMCs was the source of the TCR library. Sequences were derived from peripheral blood mononuclear cells (PBMCs), sampled when the disease was refractory, from a patient treated with antithyroid drugs. The receptors were sampled from a female donor with Graves disease.

This clonotype was recorded a few times. The V and J genes are TRBV25-1 and TRBJ1-2; 7 nucleotides agree with TRBD1. Germline assignment: CDR1 MGHDK and CDR2 SYGVNS. CDR3 length: 15 amino acids. The ends lost 4 bases at V and 5 bases at J; junction bases unmatched: 10. Written as DNA, the CDR3 is TGTGCCAGCAGTGGCACTCAGACAGGGCGTTATGGCTACACCTTC. It is translated as CASSGTQTGRYGYTF.

This clonotype has a handful of counts. The junction differs from germline at one of its ends, possibly a read error. The genes are TRBV12-3 or TRBV12-4 and TRBJ1-2; TRBD1 matches 7 bases. The CDR3 contains 12 residues. CDR3 amino acids: CATIQGHYGYAF. CDR3 nucleotide sequence: TGTGCCACTATACAGGGGCACTATGGCTACGCCTTC.

The V call is TRBV6-1, the J call TRBJ2-1; TRBD1 matches 9 bases. Germline CDR1 and CDR2: MNHNS and SASEGT. The CDR3 loop spans 13 amino acids. The ends lost 6 bases at V and 7 bases at J; junction bases unmatched: 4. This chain's CDR3 is CASRGGTGNEQFF. The CDR3 DNA reads TGTGCCAGCAGAGGGGGGACAGGGAATGAGCAGTTCTTC.

This clonotype appeared a few times. V and J are TRBV19 and TRBJ1-1, with D possibly matching TRBD1 (5 bases). Looked up from germline, CDR1 is LNHDA and CDR2 is SQIVND (reference sequence). V dropped 4 bases and J dropped 5 bases, with 11 bases sitting between them. This CDR3 contains 13 residues. The CDR3 DNA reads TGTGCCAGTAGTACGACACGGGGGACTGAAGCTTTCTTT. It yields the protein CASSTTRGTEAFF.

V usage is TRBV7-2 and J usage is TRBJ1-2; D call uncertain. The CDR3 has 17 residues. V was trimmed by 1 base and J by 3 bases, leaving 18 bases between them. Germline V gives CDR1 SGHTA, CDR2 FQGNSA. DNA of the CDR3: TGTGCCAGCAGCTTAGATTCGAACGAGATAAAACACTATGGCTACACCTTC. Translation gives CASSLDSNEIKHYGYTF.

This clonotype was observed a single time. The genes are TRBV7-2 and TRBJ2-1; 7 bases map to TRBD2. The CDR3 is 15 residues long. CDR1 is SGHTA and CDR2 is FQGNSA in the germline V gene. Losses at the gene ends were 1 base for V and 9 bases for J; bases not matched to a gene: 9. The CDR3 spells CASSLGRGTLLEQFF. DNA of the CDR3: TGTGCCAGCAGCTTAGGGCGGGGGACCCTTCTTGAGCAGTTCTTC.

V gene TRBV3-1 combines with J gene TRBJ1-5; D remains unclear. Germline V gives CDR1 LGHDT, CDR2 YNNKEL (reference sequence). The CDR3 is 15 residues long. V lost 0 bases, J lost 5 bases, and 11 bases lay in between. The CDR3 bases are TGTGCCAGCAGCCAAGATCTAACCGGGGATCAGCCCCAGCATTTT. Protein sequence: CASSQDLTGDQPQHF. The entire variable domain, with the rest obtained from reference TRBV3-1 and TRBJ1-5, is as follows: DTAVSQTPKYLVTQMGNDKSIKCEQNLGHDTMYWYKQDSKKFLKIMFSYNNKELIINETVPNRFSPKSPDKAHLNLHINSLELGDSAVYFCASSQDLTGDQPQHFGDGTRLSIL.

This clonotype has at least ten counts. The chain carries TRBV28 and TRBJ1-6, with D hard to call. With 6 bases removed from V and 5 bases from J, the gap between germline ends came to 11 bases. This CDR3 is built from 14 residues. In germline, CDR1 is MDHEN, CDR2 SYDVKM. The CDR3 DNA reads TGTGCCAGCAGGACCCCGCCTGATAATTCACCCCTCCACTTT. It specifies CASRTPPDNSPLHF. The full variable domain, rest sourced from reference TRBV28 and TRBJ1-6, is DVKVTQSSRYLVKRTGEKVFLECVQDMDHENMFWYRQDPGLGLRLIYFSYDVKMKEKGDIPEGYSVSREKKERFSLILESASTNQTSMYLCASRTPPDNSPLHFGNGTRLTVT.

The rearrangement links TRBV24-1 to TRBJ2-7, with no clear D. Trimming removed 4 bases at V and 2 bases at J, with 11 bases between. The CDR3 has 14 amino acids. Germline loops: CDR1 KGHDR, CDR2 SFDVKD. The chain's CDR3 is CATSDPAGPYEQYF. DNA of the CDR3: TGTGCCACCAGTGACCCGGCAGGACCCTACGAGCAGTACTTC.

This clonotype has a handful of counts. The J gene is TRBJ1-1, the V gene TRBV19, with D unresolved. The V end was cut by 7 bases, the J end by 3 bases, with 9 bases between. CDR1 is LNHDA, CDR2 SQIVND, per germline (reference sequence). The CDR3 loop spans 12 amino acids. The CDR3 nucleotides are TGTGCCAGTAATGTACGGGACACTGAAGCTTTCTTT. This gives the protein CASNVRDTEAFF. The full variable domain, completed using reference TRBV19 and TRBJ1-1, is DGGITQSPKYLFRKEGQNVTLSCEQNLNHDAMYWYRQDPGQGLRLIYYSQIVNDFQKGDIAEGYSVSREKKESFPLTVTSAQKNPTAFYLCASNVRDTEAFFGQGTRLTVV.

The V gene is TRBV19, the J gene TRBJ2-2; 9 nucleotides agree with TRBD2. The CDR3 totals 20 residues. Germline CDR1 and CDR2: LNHDA and SQIVND (reference sequence). V dropped 1 base and J dropped 1; count of bases not matched to a gene: 13. CDR3 loop: CASSIGINSGGDMNTGELFF. The CDR3 DNA sequence: TGTGCCAGTAGTATAGGGATCAATAGCGGGGGAGATATGAACACCGGGGAGCTGTTTTTT.